This T cell receptor beta chain stems from a study of OX40 agonist ivuxolimab in advanced cancers. Turning to the overall study: Ivuxolimab was a fully human IgG2 agonistic monoclonal antibody targeting the costimulatory receptor OX40 (CD134). Intravenous ivuxolimab was administered to patients every 2 weeks at six dose levels: 0.01, 0.1, 0.3, 1.5, 3 and 10 mg/kg. Of the 50 or so patients in dose escalation, about 20 had hepatocellular carcinoma, some 15 had melanoma, 9 had renal cell carcinoma and 9 had head and neck cancer. In the dose-escalation cohort, approximately 82% of patients were male, and the mean age was approximately 55 years, with a range of 23 to 79. Patients were allowed to have had prior anti-PD-1, anti-PD-L1 or anti-CTLA-4 therapy, and approximately 40% of the dose-escalation patients had been treated with checkpoint inhibitors. Three dose-escalation patients achieved partial responses, one with hepatocellular carcinoma and two with cutaneous melanoma. Peripheral TCRbeta sequencing aimed to test whether ivuxolimab altered TCR sequence diversity and caused clonal T-cell expansion. The paper describes the monotherapy dose-escalation part (N of about 50 patients) of the phase I trial of ivuxolimab. Overall study outcomes, separate from this receptor: After ivuxolimab, more expanded clones were found on average in CD8+ T cells than in CD4+ T cells. In partial responders in the 0.1-3.0 mg/kg groups, normalized peripheral clonal expansion was found to be among the lowest, especially among CD8+ T cells. At doses from 0.1 to 3.0 mg/kg, clonal expansion was seen in both CD4+ and CD8+ blood T cells between baseline and week 6. The antigen specificity of the clonally expanded peripheral T cells was not determined. Low levels of normalized T-cell clonal expansion were also seen in some nonresponding patients.

With regard to this clone: It has no known antigen specificity. Base qualities are not provided; no much larger clone lies one nucleotide away.

The trial excluded patients who had a history of autoimmune disease or who were on systemic immunosuppression. Peripheral blood for TCR sequencing was collected from all dose cohorts at baseline, on cycle 4 day 1, and on cycle 7 day 1. Samples were obtained from an open-label, multicenter, first-in-human phase I dose-escalation trial of ivuxolimab. Adults with locally advanced or metastatic melanoma, renal cell, hepatocellular, or head and neck squamous cell carcinoma were enrolled in the trial. Before TCR sequencing, CD4+ T cells and CD8+ T cells were sorted from peripheral blood as separate populations. For sequencing of the TCRbeta CDR3 region, genomic DNA was extracted from the sorted cells. TCRbeta CDR3 regions were sequenced using the immunoSEQ Assay. TCRdb took over this immuneACCESS table, retaining in-frame rearrangements with V and J assigned. Such tables are incomplete; in checked studies, under half of the missing clones stem from an unresolved V gene, and the remainder is unexplained. In all, the sample holds 89,000 or so clones, and around 88% of those were seen once. The biggest ten clones account for 0.75% to 0.9% of the sample.

The sequences come from CD4+ or CD8+ T cells sorted from blood, collected in a trial of the OX40 agonist ivuxolimab. The TCR originated in an adult with an advanced solid tumor such as melanoma, head and neck, liver or kidney cancer.

The encoded CDR3 is CASSPGTALAVLTF. The bases are TGTGCCAGCAGCCCAGGGACCGCCCTAGCCGTCCTGACTTTC. The V gene is TRBV7-3 and the J gene is TRBJ2-6; the D gene is perhaps TRBD1 or TRBD2, as each covers 5 bases. From the cysteine up to the phenylalanine, the CDR3 has a length of 14 residues. Only CDR3 DNA is held: 42 bases, read in frame from base 1. V and J are truncated by 5 bases and 12 bases respectively, leaving an intervening sequence of 17 bases. CDR1 SGHTA and CDR2 FQGTGA were looked up in the germline V gene.